The clone carrying this T cell receptor beta chain has more than one count but fewer than ten. The data were taken from a study of OX40 agonist ivuxolimab in advanced cancers. The V gene lost 0 bases and the J gene lost 6 bases, with 9 bases spanning the gap. Per germline, CDR1 MNHEY and CDR2 SVGAGI. The CDR3 sequence is 13 residues long. TCRdb's copy holds only in-frame clones and misses some; the assay was immunoSEQ multiplex PCR. The repertoire has 70,000 to 95,000 clones, 80% to 85% of them found once; the top ten carry 0.95% to 1.2%. The sequenced sample was CD4+ or CD8+ T cells sorted from blood, obtained in a trial of the OX40 agonist ivuxolimab. This receptor was taken from an adult with an advanced solid tumor such as melanoma, head and neck, liver or kidney cancer. The rearrangement joins TRBV6-5 to TRBJ2-7, with D perhaps TRBD1 (5 bases). In DNA form, the CDR3 reads TGTGCCAGCAGTTACTCAGGGGAAGGCGAGCAGTACGTC. Amino acids: CASSYSGEGEQYV.